The 31 T cell receptor beta chains given below trace back to one sample, sequenced in a study of T cell changes during pregnancy in multiple sclerosis. TCRdb's copy holds only in-frame clones and misses some; the assay was immunoSEQ multiplex PCR. Of roughly 30,000 clones in the sample, 89% were seen once. The source was CD8+ T cells from peripheral blood mononuclear cells, collected in the second trimester of pregnancy. These receptors were taken from a female donor with multiple sclerosis, enrolled in a pregnancy study.

This chain links TRBV6-1 with TRBJ1-5; possible D gene TRBD1, 6 bases. Germline loops: CDR1 MNHNS, CDR2 SASEGT. V lost 2 bases and J 7 bases, leaving 18 bases between the germline ends. The CDR3 is made up of 16 amino acids. CDR3 sequence (DNA): TGTGCCAGCAGTGAAAGAGGAGACAGGTGGGAGCAGCCCCAGCATTTT. This codes for CASSERGDRWEQPQHF.

The V and J genes are TRBV27 and TRBJ1-5; 8 nucleotides line up with TRBD1. The CDR3 contains 15 residues. Germline V gene sequence: CDR1 MNHEY, CDR2 SMNVEV (reference sequence). V gave up 3 bases and J gave up 3 bases; unmatched junction bases: 4. The CDR3 loop reads CASSFNRGVNQPQHF. The CDR3 DNA reads TGTGCCAGCAGTTTCAACAGGGGGGTCAATCAGCCCCAGCATTTT.

The chain has TRBV2 and TRBJ2-1; possibly TRBD2 for D (6 bases). Deletions cut 8 bases from V and 7 bases from J, with 12 bases between. CDR1 SNHLY and CDR2 FYNNEI come from the germline V gene. The CDR3 sequence is 12 residues long. CDR3 sequence: CASGRGVNEQFF. Written as DNA, the CDR3 is TGTGCCAGCGGGCGGGGAGTTAATGAGCAGTTCTTC.

The chain recombines TRBV27 with TRBJ1-6; tentatively, D is TRBD1 (6 bases). CDR3 length: 15 residues. The germline V gene has CDR1 MNHEY and CDR2 SMNVEV (reference sequence). Between the trimmed V and J ends, which lost 6 bases and 4 bases, there was a span of 13 bases. In DNA, the CDR3 is TGTGCCAGCAGACGGGGAGGGGGTTATAATTCACCCCTCCACTTT. It translates to CASRRGGGYNSPLHF.

As for this clone: The junction does not match germline at one end; this may be a read error. The chain carries TRBV30 and TRBJ2-7, with a weak D call TRBD2 (7 bases). Germline values: CDR1 GTSNPN, CDR2 SVGIG (reference sequence). The CDR3 sequence is 13 residues long. The CDR3 DNA follows: TGTGCCGGGAGAGGGGGACTAACCTACGAGCAGTACTTC. It is translated as CAGRGGLTYEQYF.

The chain joins TRBV9 to TRBJ1-1; D may be TRBD1 (5 bases). Trimming removed 0 bases from V and 5 bases from J, with 8 bases in between. The CDR3 totals 13 residues. CDR1 and CDR2 from the germline V gene are SGDLS and YYNGEE. The DNA of the CDR3 is TGTGCCAGCAGCGTAGAAGGGGCTACTGAAGCTTTCTTT. The encoded protein is CASSVEGATEAFF. Full variable domain (outside the CDR3, taken from reference TRBV9 and TRBJ1-1): DSGVTQTPKHLITATGQRVTLRCSPRSGDLSVYWYQQSLDQGLQFLIQYYNGEERAKGNILERFSAQQFPDLHSELNLSSLELGDSALYFCASSVEGATEAFFGQGTRLTVV.

The gene calls are TRBV9 and TRBJ2-1; a weak D match, TRBD1 (5 bases). V was shortened by 3 bases and J by 3 bases, with 7 bases between the two germline ends. The CDR3 runs to 13 residues. Germline CDR1 reads SGDLS; CDR2 reads YYNGEE. CDR3 protein: CASSADNYNEQFF. The CDR3 DNA is TGTGCCAGCAGCGCGGACAACTACAATGAGCAGTTCTTC.

The V and J genes are TRBV9 and TRBJ2-1, with D unresolved. The length of the CDR3 is 15 residues. Trimming left V 0 bases short and J 2 bases short, with 9 bases between. The germline V gene encodes CDR1 SGDLS and CDR2 YYNGEE. CDR3 residues: CASSVAQLAYNEQFF. DNA for the CDR3: TGTGCCAGCAGCGTAGCCCAACTCGCCTACAATGAGCAGTTCTTC.

The CDR3 sequence: CASRRQYTGELFF. The DNA of the CDR3 is TGTGCCAGCAGACGTCAGTACACCGGGGAGCTGTTTTTT. The chain links TRBV27 to TRBJ2-2; D remains unclear. Germline values: CDR1 MNHEY, CDR2 SMNVEV (reference sequence). CDR3 size: 13 residues. V shed 6 bases and J shed 3 bases, with 8 bases lying between them.

In its sample, this clone was seen once. The chain joins TRBV7-3 to TRBJ2-7; TRBD1 matches at 11 bases. The J segment lost 3 bases and the V segment lost 1 base, leaving 2 bases of the junction unmatched. The CDR3 has 15 residues. Germline-derived CDR1 and CDR2 are SGHTA and FQGTGA. The DNA for the CDR3 is TGTGCCAGCAGCTTAAGCGGGACAGGGGGCTACGAGCAGTACTTC. Its translation is CASSLSGTGGYEQYF. The full variable domain, in which reference TRBV7-3 and TRBJ2-7 provide the parts outside the CDR3, is GAGVSQTPSNKVTEKGKYVELRCDPISGHTALYWYRQSLGQGPEFLIYFQGTGAADDSGLPNDRFFAVRPEGSVSTLKIQRTERGDSAVYLCASSLSGTGGYEQYFGPGTRLTVT.

The V gene is TRBV4-2, the J gene TRBJ1-5, with TRBD1 as a possible D gene (6 bases). Germline V gives CDR1 LGHNA, CDR2 YNFKEQ. V lost 1 base to trimming and J lost 3 bases, with 7 bases between them. The CDR3 runs to 14 residues. CDR3 protein: CASSQGGLNQPQHF. The CDR3, as DNA: TGTGCCAGCAGCCAAGGGGGGCTCAATCAGCCCCAGCATTTT.

The chain joins TRBV2 to TRBJ2-2, with D perhaps TRBD2 (6 bases). The CDR3 contains 13 residues. CDR1 and CDR2 (germline): SNHLY, FYNNEI. The V gene lost 11 bases and the J gene lost 0 bases, with 10 bases spanning the gap. CDR3 coding DNA: TGTGCCCGGGACTCTTCGAACACCGGGGAGCTGTTTTTT. This sequence encodes CARDSSNTGELFF.

The chain links TRBV9 to TRBJ2-1; 9 bases align to TRBD2. The trim removed 6 bases at V and 5 bases at J, leaving 3 bases unmatched. CDR1 and CDR2 from the germline V gene are SGDLS and YYNGEE. The CDR3 length is 13 residues. CDR3 sequence: CASTRGGDNEQFF. The CDR3 nucleotides are TGTGCCAGCACGCGGGGGGGCGACAATGAGCAGTTCTTC.

The chain couples TRBV6-5 to TRBJ1-4; TRBD1 aligns across 9 bases. This CDR3 is 14 amino acids long. The J segment lost 5 bases and the V segment lost 5 bases, leaving 3 bases of the junction unmatched. CDR1 and CDR2 (germline): MNHEY, SVGAGI. CDR3 nucleotides: TGTGCCAGCAGTCCGACAGGGGGAAATGAAAAACTGTTTTTT. Residues: CASSPTGGNEKLFF.

The V and J genes are TRBV28 and TRBJ1-4, with 8 bases lining up with TRBD1. V was clipped by 6 bases and J by 10 bases; unmatched bases: 10. Germline loops: CDR1 MDHEN, CDR2 SYDVKM. CDR3 size: 14 residues. This CDR3 is CASSSGTGGRKLFF. Here the CDR3 DNA reads TGTGCCAGCAGCTCCGGGACAGGTGGACGAAAACTGTTTTTT.

This chain uses TRBV5-1 with TRBJ2-2; 8 bases agree with TRBD2. The germline V gene has CDR1 SGHRS and CDR2 YFSETQ. J lost 5 bases, V lost 7 bases, and 7 bases had no gene match. The CDR3 runs 14 residues. The DNA of the CDR3 is TGCGCCAGCGCCGGGGGGGGTGGTACCGGGGAGCTGTTTTTT. Translated: CASAGGGGTGELFF.

This chain joins TRBV27 and TRBJ2-5; 7 positions agree with TRBD1. After removal of 6 bases from V and 2 bases from J, the junction contained 12 bases not matched to a gene. The CDR3 has 16 residues. The germline gives CDR1 MNHEY, CDR2 SMNVEV (reference sequence). This CDR3 is CASSPLEGADQETQYF. The DNA for the CDR3 is TGTGCCAGCAGCCCTCTAGAGGGGGCAGATCAAGAGACCCAGTACTTC.

This clone was seen a single time. This sequence joins TRBV25-1 and TRBJ1-5; perhaps TRBD1 as D (5 bases). The V gene's germline CDR1 is MGHDK and CDR2 SYGVNS. V was shortened by 2 bases and J by 3 bases, with 8 bases between the two germline ends. CDR3 length equals 14 residues. Here the CDR3 DNA reads TGTGCCAGCAGTGAAACAGGCTACAATCAGCCCCAGCATTTT. Amino acid sequence: CASSETGYNQPQHF.

The V and J genes are TRBV6-1 and TRBJ2-1; D is unresolved. Germline CDR1 reads MNHNS; CDR2 reads SASEGT. This CDR3 comprises 15 residues. V dropped 1 base and J dropped 0 bases, with 7 bases sitting between them. The CDR3 DNA follows: TGTGCCAGCAGTGAAGAGGAGACCTCCTACAATGAGCAGTTCTTC. Residues: CASSEEETSYNEQFF.

The rearrangement links TRBV5-6 to TRBJ1-5, with D possibly matching TRBD1 (5 bases). The V end lost 0 bases, the J end lost 0 bases, and 7 bases lay between the germline ends. Germline V gene data show CDR1 as SGHDT and CDR2 as YYEEEE. The CDR3 extends over 15 amino acids. This CDR3 reads CASSLVQDSNQPQHF. The CDR3, as DNA: TGTGCCAGCAGCTTGGTACAGGATAGCAATCAGCCCCAGCATTTT.

CDR3 in DNA: TGTGCCAGCAGTGCAGCGAGAGAGCAGTTCTTC. Translating it yields CASSAAREQFF. The chain is built from TRBV2 and TRBJ2-1; no reliable D call. Trimming shortened V by 4 bases and J by 10 bases, and 8 bases separated the two germline ends. The CDR3 is 11 amino acids. The germline V gene has CDR1 SNHLY and CDR2 FYNNEI.

The V and J genes are TRBV6-6 and TRBJ1-2; D is perhaps TRBD1 (5 bases). Germline CDR1 MNHNY, CDR2 SVGAGI (reference sequence). The CDR3 runs 14 residues. V was clipped by 5 bases and J by 4 bases, with 14 bases between them. The CDR3 bases are TGTGCCAGCAGTCCCGGGGGGGGAGGCTATGGCTACACCTTC. Translated: CASSPGGGGYGYTF.

The chain uses TRBV7-3 and TRBJ2-2, with 9 nucleotides matching TRBD2. Trimming cost V 5 bases and J 5 bases; bases outside gene matches: 15. The CDR3 sequence is 18 residues long. From germline, CDR1 is SGHTA and CDR2 FQGTGA. Here the CDR3 DNA reads TGTGCCAGCAGCCCCTTTGCGGGAGGGCCGAGGGGGACCGGGGAGCTGTTTTTT. It yields the protein CASSPFAGGPRGTGELFF.

In nucleotides, the CDR3 is TGTGCCAGCTACGGACGGGACCGACTAGCGGAAAGCTCTGGGGCCAACGTCCTGACTTTC. This gives the protein CASYGRDRLAESSGANVLTF. J is TRBJ2-6 and V is TRBV2; 9 bases fit TRBD2. Germline V gene sequence: CDR1 SNHLY, CDR2 FYNNEI. The CDR3 is made up of 20 amino acids. The J segment lost 0 bases and the V segment lost 8 bases, leaving 17 bases of the junction unmatched.

V and J are TRBV23-1 and TRBJ2-1; possibly TRBD2 for D (5 bases). TRBV23-1 is assigned to the ORF class and has an uncertain function. V was pared by 2 bases and J by 2 bases, with 13 bases between. The CDR3 has 16 residues. The CDR3 sequence: CASSQTYGLTYNEQFF. The CDR3 nucleotides are TGCGCCAGCAGTCAAACTTACGGACTCACCTACAATGAGCAGTTCTTC.

The chain combines TRBV6-6 with TRBJ2-7; 14 nucleotides agree with TRBD2. Germline V lookup: CDR1 MNHNY, CDR2 SVGAGI (reference sequence). The V and J ends lost 6 bases and 4 bases, in that order; junction bases with no gene match: 5. This CDR3 region has 15 residues. Here the CDR3 DNA reads TGTGCCAGCAGCCCTGGGACTAGCGGGAGTTACGAGCAGTACTTC. This encodes CASSPGTSGSYEQYF.

The rearrangement links TRBV14 to TRBJ1-1, with TRBD1 identical over 9 bases. Germline CDR1 SGHDN, CDR2 FVKESK. Trimming cost V 4 bases and J 5 bases; bases outside gene matches: 8. CDR3 length equals 15 residues. In DNA, the CDR3 is TGTGCCAGCAGCCCTTACAGGGGGCTGATTACTGAAGCTTTCTTT. Protein: CASSPYRGLITEAFF.

V gene TRBV6-5 combines with J gene TRBJ2-7; 10 bases are a match to TRBD1. The V gene's germline CDR1 is MNHEY and CDR2 SVGAGI. V dropped 6 bases and J dropped 4; count of bases not matched to a gene: 9. This CDR3 is built from 15 residues. The CDR3 nucleotides are TGTGCCAGCAGGGGGTGGGACAGGGGAGGGTACGAGCAGTACTTC. It yields the protein CASRGWDRGGYEQYF.

This sequence joins TRBV27 and TRBJ2-2, with TRBD1 identical over 10 bases. The CDR3 is 16 residues long. V dropped 6 bases and J dropped 5; count of bases not matched to a gene: 9. Germline V gene lookup returns CDR1 MNHEY and CDR2 SMNVEV (reference sequence). Here the CDR3 reads CASRPSTGGRTGELFF. The DNA of the CDR3 is TGTGCCAGCAGACCCTCGACAGGGGGCAGGACCGGGGAGCTGTTTTTT.

This rearrangement joins TRBV7-9 to TRBJ2-5; TRBD1 aligns across 8 bases. The CDR3 has 14 residues. V lost 5 bases and J lost 5; bases outside the gene matches: 7. Germline CDR1 reads SEHNR; CDR2 reads FQNEAQ (reference sequence). The CDR3 here is CASSTGQVQETQYF. CDR3 bases: TGTGCCAGCAGCACGGGACAGGTTCAGGAGACCCAGTACTTC.

This clone was observed a handful of times. The rearrangement uses TRBV2 and TRBJ2-7; 8 bases fit TRBD2. V lost 11 bases to trimming and J lost 7 bases; unmatched junction nucleotides: 13. Germline CDR1 and CDR2: SNHLY and FYNNEI. The CDR3 has 13 residues. CDR3 in DNA: TGTGCCGCCCGGGGGGGGGCCTTGAGAGAGCAGTACTTC. Its protein product is CAARGGALREQYF.